This is a list of T cell receptor beta chains from one sample in a study of blood T cell repertoires in COVID-19. Clones were read by immunoSEQ multiplex PCR, and TCRdb kept only the in-frame ones, dropping some. This sample has about 220,000 clones, with 75% to 85% found just once. The sequenced material came from peripheral blood. The receptor source for this set is a woman in her sixties or seventies with COVID-19, enrolled during active disease. CDR3s include the opening cysteine and the closing phenylalanine or tryptophan. D genes are given only for firm matches. Not all rows give a size; the values are once, few, many and, for expanded clones, a class.

CDR3nt,CDR3aa,d_gene,j_gene,v_gene,abundance
TGTGCCAGCAGCAACAGGGACCCAACTGGTGGCTACACCTTC,CASSNRDPTGGYTF,NA,TRBJ1-2,TRBV6-6,NA
TGTGCCACCAGTGATTCCAGGGGACTAAGAAACACCATATATTTT,CATSDSRGLRNTIYF,NA,TRBJ1-3,TRBV24-1,NA
TGTGCCAGCAGCAGTACTAGCGGGAGGTCCCCAGATACGCAGTATTTT,CASSSTSGRSPDTQYF,TRBD2,TRBJ2-3,TRBV7-8,NA
TGTGCCAGCAGTGATCCTCTGACAGGGGACGAGCAGTACTTC,CASSDPLTGDEQYF,TRBD1,TRBJ2-7,TRBV25-1,NA
TGTGCCAGCAGCCTTAGCGGGGCAGCGCCCGGGGAGCTGTTTTTT,CASSLSGAAPGELFF,TRBD2,TRBJ2-2,TRBV5-6,NA
TGTGCCATCAGTGAGTCCAGGGGCAGGGCTGAAAAACTGTTTTTT,CAISESRGRAEKLFF,NA,TRBJ1-4,TRBV10-3,NA
TGTGCCAGCTCACGTGACAGGGTTCGCGAAGCTTTCTTT,CASSRDRVREAFF,TRBD1,TRBJ1-1,TRBV18,NA
TGCGCCAGCAGCTTGAAGGAACAGGGAACTGAAGCTTTCTTT,CASSLKEQGTEAFF,NA,TRBJ1-1,TRBV5-1,NA
TGTGCCAGTAGTATAGGGCAGGCTGCAACTAATGAAAAACTGTTTTTT,CASSIGQAATNEKLFF,NA,TRBJ1-4,TRBV19,NA
TGTGCCAGCAGTACCCCAGGGGGCAGCCAGCCCCAGCATTTT,CASSTPGGSQPQHF,TRBD1,TRBJ1-5,TRBV6-2/TRBV6-3,NA
TGTGCCAGCAGCCCCGGAGGGCGATTCGGGGAAAAACTGTTTTTT,CASSPGGRFGEKLFF,NA,TRBJ1-4,TRBV4-2,NA
TGTGCCAGTAGTGACAGGGGCCCTGACGAGCAGTACTTC,CASSDRGPDEQYF,TRBD1,TRBJ2-7,TRBV19,NA
TGTGCCAGCAGCCAAGGAAGTGGAGGGCAGTACTTC,CASSQGSGGQYF,NA,TRBJ2-7,TRBV3-1/TRBV3-2,NA
TGTGCCAGCAGTTCCTTGAGGGAGCAGTACTTC,CASSSLREQYF,NA,TRBJ2-7,TRBV28,NA
TGTGCCAGCTGGTGGGCGGAGGGGGCTTTCTTT,CASWWAEGAFF,NA,TRBJ1-1,TRBV6-5,NA
TGTGCCAGCAGCTCGACACTAGCGGGAACACGGGGTACGCAGTATTTT,CASSSTLAGTRGTQYF,TRBD2,TRBJ2-3,TRBV5-8,NA
TGCAGCGTTGAGCAGCGGGAGCTGGGCCCAGATACGCAGTATTTT,CSVEQRELGPDTQYF,TRBD2,TRBJ2-3,TRBV29-1,few
TGTGCCAGCAGCTTAGATCGGGAGCGTCGTACGCAGTATTTT,CASSLDRERRTQYF,NA,TRBJ2-3,TRBV7-2,NA
TGTGCCAGCAGTCCTAGCGGGTTAGGCTCCTACGAGCAGTACTTC,CASSPSGLGSYEQYF,TRBD2,TRBJ2-7,TRBV6-5,NA
TGTGCCAGCAGTTTATCGGGTAGCAATCAGCCCCAGCATTTT,CASSLSGSNQPQHF,NA,TRBJ1-5,TRBV28,few
TGTGCCAGCAGCCCCGGACAGGCGAGGGCTGAAGCTTTCTTT,CASSPGQARAEAFF,TRBD1,TRBJ1-1,TRBV9,NA
TGTGCCAGCTCACCCGGGCAGGGGCAGTCCTCTGGAAACACCATATATTTT,CASSPGQGQSSGNTIYF,NA,TRBJ1-3,TRBV18,once
TGTGCCAGCAGCGATTACAGGGATGAAGCTTTCTTT,CASSDYRDEAFF,NA,TRBJ1-1,TRBV7-9,NA
TGTGCCAGCAGCTTGGTCCTAGCGGGTCCCTACAATGAGCAGTTCTTC,CASSLVLAGPYNEQFF,TRBD2,TRBJ2-1,TRBV5-8,NA
TGTGCCAGCAGCCCCGGGACAGGGCGCTATGGCTACACCTTC,CASSPGTGRYGYTF,TRBD1,TRBJ1-2,TRBV6-5,NA
TGCGCCAGCGGCGCCGAGCATCCGGGAGGGCGAGGTACGCAGTATTTT,CASGAEHPGGRGTQYF,TRBD2,TRBJ2-3,TRBV5-1,NA
TGTGCCAGCAGGCCGGGACTAGCGGGTTTTTACGAGCAGTACTTC,CASRPGLAGFYEQYF,TRBD2,TRBJ2-7,TRBV27,once